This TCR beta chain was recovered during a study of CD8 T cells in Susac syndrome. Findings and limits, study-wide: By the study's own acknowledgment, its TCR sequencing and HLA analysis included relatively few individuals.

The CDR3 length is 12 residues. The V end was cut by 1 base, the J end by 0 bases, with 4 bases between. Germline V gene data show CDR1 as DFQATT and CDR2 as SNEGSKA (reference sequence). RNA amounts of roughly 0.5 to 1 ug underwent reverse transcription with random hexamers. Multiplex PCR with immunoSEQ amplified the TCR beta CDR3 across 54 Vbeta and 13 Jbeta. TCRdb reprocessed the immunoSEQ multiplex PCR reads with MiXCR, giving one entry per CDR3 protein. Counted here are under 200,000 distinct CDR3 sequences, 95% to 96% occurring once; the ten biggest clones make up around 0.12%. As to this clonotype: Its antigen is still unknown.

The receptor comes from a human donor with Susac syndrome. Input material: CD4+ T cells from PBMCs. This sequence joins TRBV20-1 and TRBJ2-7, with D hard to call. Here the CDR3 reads CSARGDSYEQYF. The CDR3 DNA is TGCAGTGCTAGAGGGGACTCCTACGAGCAGTACTTC.